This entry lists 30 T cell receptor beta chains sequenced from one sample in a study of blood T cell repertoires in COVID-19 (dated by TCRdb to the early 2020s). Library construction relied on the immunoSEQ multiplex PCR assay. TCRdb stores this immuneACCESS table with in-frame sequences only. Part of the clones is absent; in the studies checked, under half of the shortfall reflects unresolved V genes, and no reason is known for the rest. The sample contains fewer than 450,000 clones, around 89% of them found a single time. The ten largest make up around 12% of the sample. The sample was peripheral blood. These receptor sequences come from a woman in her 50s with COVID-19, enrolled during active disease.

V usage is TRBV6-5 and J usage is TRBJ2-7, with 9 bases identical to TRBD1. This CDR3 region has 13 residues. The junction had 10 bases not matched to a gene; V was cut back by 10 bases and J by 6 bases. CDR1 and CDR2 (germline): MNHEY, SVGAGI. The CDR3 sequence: CAIRQGGLGEQYF. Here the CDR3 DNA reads TGTGCCATCCGACAGGGGGGATTAGGCGAGCAGTACTTC.

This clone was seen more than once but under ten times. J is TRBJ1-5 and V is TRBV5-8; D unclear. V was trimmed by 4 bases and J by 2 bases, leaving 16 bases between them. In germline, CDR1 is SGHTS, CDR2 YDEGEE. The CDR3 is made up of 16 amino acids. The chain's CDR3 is CASSPAGGMGNQPQHF. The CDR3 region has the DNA TGTGCCAGCAGCCCTGCGGGAGGGATGGGCAATCAGCCCCAGCATTTT.

The CDR3 here is CASSLEGVNTEAFF. DNA for the CDR3: TGTGCCAGCAGCCTAGAGGGGGTGAACACTGAAGCTTTCTTT. The V call is TRBV9, the J call TRBJ1-1; the D gene is possibly TRBD1 (6 bases). This CDR3 is built from 14 residues. V lost 4 bases and J lost 0, with 10 bases in between. Looked up from germline, CDR1 is SGDLS and CDR2 is YYNGEE.

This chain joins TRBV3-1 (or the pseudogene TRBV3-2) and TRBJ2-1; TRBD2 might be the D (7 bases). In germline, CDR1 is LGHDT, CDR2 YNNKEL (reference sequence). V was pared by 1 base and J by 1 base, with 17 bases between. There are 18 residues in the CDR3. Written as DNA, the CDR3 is TGTGCCAGCAGCCAAGTCACGCGGGGGCACATTTCCTACAATGAGCAGTTCTTC. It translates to CASSQVTRGHISYNEQFF.

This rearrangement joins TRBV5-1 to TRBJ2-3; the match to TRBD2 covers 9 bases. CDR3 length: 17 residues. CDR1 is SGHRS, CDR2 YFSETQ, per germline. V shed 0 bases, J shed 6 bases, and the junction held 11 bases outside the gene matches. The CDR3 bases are TGCGCCAGCAGCTTGGGCACTAGCGGGCCCCCAGGGGATACGCAGTATTTT. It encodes CASSLGTSGPPGDTQYF. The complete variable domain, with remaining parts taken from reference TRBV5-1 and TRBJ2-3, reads KAGVTQTPRYLIKTRGQQVTLSCSPISGHRSVSWYQQTPGQGLQFLFEYFSETQRNKGNFPGRFSGRQFSNSRSEMNVSTLELGDSALYLCASSLGTSGPPGDTQYFGPGTRLTVL.

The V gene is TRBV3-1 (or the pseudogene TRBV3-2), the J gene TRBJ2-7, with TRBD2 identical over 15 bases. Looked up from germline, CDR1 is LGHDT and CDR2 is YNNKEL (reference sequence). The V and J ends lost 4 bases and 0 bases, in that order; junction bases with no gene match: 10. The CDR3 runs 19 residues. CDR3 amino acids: CASSLGTSGGYRGSYEQYF. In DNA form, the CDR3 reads TGTGCCAGCAGCCTAGGGACTAGCGGGGGGTACCGGGGCTCCTACGAGCAGTACTTC.

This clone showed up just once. The CDR3 here is CASSETGDEETQYF. CDR3 in DNA: TGTGCCAGCAGTGAGACAGGGGACGAAGAGACCCAGTACTTC. The V call is TRBV6-1, the J call TRBJ2-5, with TRBD1 matching 8 bases. This CDR3 is built from 14 residues. Germline V gene sequence: CDR1 MNHNS, CDR2 SASEGT. Trimming took 3 bases from V and 3 from J; bases not matched to a gene: 3.

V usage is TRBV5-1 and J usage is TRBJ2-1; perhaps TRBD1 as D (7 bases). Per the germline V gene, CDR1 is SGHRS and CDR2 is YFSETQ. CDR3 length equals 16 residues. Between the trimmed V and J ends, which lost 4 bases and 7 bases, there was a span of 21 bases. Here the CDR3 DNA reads TGCGCCAGCAGCCGAGGGGGCGCCGAACGGGGGAATGAGCAGTTCTTC. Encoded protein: CASSRGGAERGNEQFF.

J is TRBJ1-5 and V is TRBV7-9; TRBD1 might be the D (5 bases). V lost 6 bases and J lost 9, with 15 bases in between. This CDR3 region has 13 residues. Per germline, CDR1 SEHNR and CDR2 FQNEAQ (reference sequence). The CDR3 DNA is TGTGCCAGCAGGACCGCCAGGGAGGGGCCCCAGCATTTT. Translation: CASRTAREGPQHF.

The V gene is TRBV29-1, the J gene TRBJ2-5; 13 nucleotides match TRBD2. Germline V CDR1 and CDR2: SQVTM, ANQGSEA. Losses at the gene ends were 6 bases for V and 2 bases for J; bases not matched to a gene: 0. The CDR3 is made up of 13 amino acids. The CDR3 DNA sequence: TGCAGCGTGACTAGCGGGGGGCAAGAGACCCAGTACTTC. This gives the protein CSVTSGGQETQYF.

CDR3: CATSRASGSYNEQFF. The CDR3 DNA sequence: TGTGCCACCAGCAGAGCCAGCGGGTCCTACAATGAGCAGTTCTTC. The chain employs TRBV15 and TRBJ2-1, with D possibly TRBD2 on 6 matching bases. V was clipped by 1 base and J by 1 base, with 8 bases between them. Per germline, CDR1 LNHNV and CDR2 YYDKDF (reference sequence). The CDR3 covers 15 residues.

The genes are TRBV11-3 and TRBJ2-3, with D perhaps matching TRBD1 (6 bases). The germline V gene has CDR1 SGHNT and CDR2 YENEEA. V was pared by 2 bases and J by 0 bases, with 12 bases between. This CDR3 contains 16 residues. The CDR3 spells CASSLSGDTSTDTQYF. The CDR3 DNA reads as TGTGCCAGCAGCTTAAGTGGGGACACTAGCACAGATACGCAGTATTTT.

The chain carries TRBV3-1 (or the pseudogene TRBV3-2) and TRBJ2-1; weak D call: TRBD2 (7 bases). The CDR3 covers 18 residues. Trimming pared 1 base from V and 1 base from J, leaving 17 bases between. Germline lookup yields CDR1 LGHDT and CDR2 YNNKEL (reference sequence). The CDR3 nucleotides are TGTGCCAGCAGCCAAGGTGTGGGAGGGGGGCAGTCCTACAATGAGCAGTTCTTC. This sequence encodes CASSQGVGGGQSYNEQFF.

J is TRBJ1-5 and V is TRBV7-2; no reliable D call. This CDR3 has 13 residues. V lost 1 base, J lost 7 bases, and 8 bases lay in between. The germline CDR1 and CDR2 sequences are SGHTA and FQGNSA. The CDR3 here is CASSLERAQPQHF. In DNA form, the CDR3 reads TGTGCCAGCAGCTTAGAGAGGGCGCAGCCCCAGCATTTT.

CDR3 residues: CASSESNRVKEKLFF. The CDR3 DNA reads TGCGCCAGCAGTGAGTCGAACAGGGTAAAAGAAAAACTGTTTTTT. The V call is TRBV10-2, the J call TRBJ1-4; TRBD1 is a possible D gene (6 bases). V was trimmed by 0 bases and J by 8 bases, leaving 13 bases between them. The CDR3 is 15 residues long. From germline, CDR1 is WSHSY and CDR2 SAAADI.

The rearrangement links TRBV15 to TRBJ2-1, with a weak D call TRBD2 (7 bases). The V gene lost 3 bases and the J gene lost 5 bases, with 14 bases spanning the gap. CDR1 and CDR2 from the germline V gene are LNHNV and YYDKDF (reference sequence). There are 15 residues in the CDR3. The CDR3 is CATSRGGAVNNEQFF. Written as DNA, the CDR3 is TGTGCCACCAGCAGGGGGGGGGCAGTAAACAATGAGCAGTTCTTC.

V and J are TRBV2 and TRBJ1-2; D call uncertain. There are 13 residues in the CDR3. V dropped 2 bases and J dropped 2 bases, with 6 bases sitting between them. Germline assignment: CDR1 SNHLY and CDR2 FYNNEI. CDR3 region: CASSETLNYGYTF. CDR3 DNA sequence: TGTGCCAGCAGTGAAACTCTAAACTATGGCTACACCTTC.

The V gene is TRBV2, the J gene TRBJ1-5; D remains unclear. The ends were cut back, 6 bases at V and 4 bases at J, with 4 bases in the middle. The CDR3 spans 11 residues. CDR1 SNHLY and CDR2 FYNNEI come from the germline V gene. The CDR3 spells CASSLNQPQHF. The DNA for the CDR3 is TGTGCCAGCAGCCTGAATCAGCCCCAGCATTTT.

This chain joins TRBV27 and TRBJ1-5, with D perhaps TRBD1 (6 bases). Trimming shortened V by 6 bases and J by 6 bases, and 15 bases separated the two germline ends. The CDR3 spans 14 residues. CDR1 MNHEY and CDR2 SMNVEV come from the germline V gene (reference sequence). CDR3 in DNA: TGTGCCAGCAGGACGGGGGGCTACGGTCAGCCCCAGCATTTT. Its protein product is CASRTGGYGQPQHF.

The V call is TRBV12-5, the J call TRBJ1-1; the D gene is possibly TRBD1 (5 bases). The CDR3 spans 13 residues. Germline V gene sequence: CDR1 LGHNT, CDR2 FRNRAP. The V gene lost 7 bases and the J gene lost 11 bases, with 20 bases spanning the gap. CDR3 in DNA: TGTGCTAGTGCCTCTTCGGACGGGGGGAAGGCTTTCTTT. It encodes CASASSDGGKAFF.

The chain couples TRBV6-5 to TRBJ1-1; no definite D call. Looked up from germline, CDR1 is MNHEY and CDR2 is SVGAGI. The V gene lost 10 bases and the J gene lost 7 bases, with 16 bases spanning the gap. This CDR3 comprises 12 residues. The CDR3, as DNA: TGTGCCACCATAGGGTCTAGCTTTGAAGCTTTCTTT. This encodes CATIGSSFEAFF.

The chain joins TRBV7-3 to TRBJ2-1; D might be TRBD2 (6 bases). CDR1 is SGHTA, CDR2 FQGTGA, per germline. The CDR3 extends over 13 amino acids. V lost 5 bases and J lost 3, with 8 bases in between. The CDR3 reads CASSAGGYNEQFF. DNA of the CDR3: TGTGCCAGCAGCGCCGGGGGCTACAATGAGCAGTTCTTC.

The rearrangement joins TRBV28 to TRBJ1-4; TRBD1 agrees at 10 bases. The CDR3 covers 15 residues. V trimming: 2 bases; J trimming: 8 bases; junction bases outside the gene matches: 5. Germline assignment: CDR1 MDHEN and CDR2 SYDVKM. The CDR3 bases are TGTGCCAGCAGTTTACCGGGACAGGGGAGCGAAAAACTGTTTTTT. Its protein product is CASSLPGQGSEKLFF.

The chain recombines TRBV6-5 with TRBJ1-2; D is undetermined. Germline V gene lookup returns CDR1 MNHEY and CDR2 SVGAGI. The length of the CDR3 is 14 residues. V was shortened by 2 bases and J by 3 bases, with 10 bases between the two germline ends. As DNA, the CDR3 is TGTGCCAGCAGTTACCGGGGTTCGTACTATGGCTACACCTTC. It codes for CASSYRGSYYGYTF.

CDR3 in amino acids: CATRLAGDSPTQYF. CDR3 DNA: TGTGCCACAAGACTAGCGGGGGACTCGCCAACGCAGTATTTT. The chain has TRBV15 and TRBJ2-3; TRBD2 matches at 12 bases. CDR3 length equals 14 residues. J gave up 9 bases and V 9 bases, and 10 bases lay outside the gene matches. In germline, CDR1 is LNHNV, CDR2 YYDKDF (reference sequence).

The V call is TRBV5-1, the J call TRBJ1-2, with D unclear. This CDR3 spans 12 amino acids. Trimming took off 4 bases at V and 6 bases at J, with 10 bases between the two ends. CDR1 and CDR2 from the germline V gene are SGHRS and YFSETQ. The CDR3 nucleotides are TGCGCCAGCAGCCACCAGAGGGATGGCTACACCTTC. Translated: CASSHQRDGYTF. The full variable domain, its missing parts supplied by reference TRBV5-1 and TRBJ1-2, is KAGVTQTPRYLIKTRGQQVTLSCSPISGHRSVSWYQQTPGQGLQFLFEYFSETQRNKGNFPGRFSGRQFSNSRSEMNVSTLELGDSALYLCASSHQRDGYTFGSGTRLTVV.

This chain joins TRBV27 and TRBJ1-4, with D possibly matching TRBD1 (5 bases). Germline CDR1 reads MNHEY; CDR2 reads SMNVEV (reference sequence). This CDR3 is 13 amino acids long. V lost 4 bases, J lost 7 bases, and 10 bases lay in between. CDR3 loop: CASSWVGGEKLFF. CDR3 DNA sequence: TGTGCCAGCAGTTGGGTCGGGGGTGAAAAACTGTTTTTT.

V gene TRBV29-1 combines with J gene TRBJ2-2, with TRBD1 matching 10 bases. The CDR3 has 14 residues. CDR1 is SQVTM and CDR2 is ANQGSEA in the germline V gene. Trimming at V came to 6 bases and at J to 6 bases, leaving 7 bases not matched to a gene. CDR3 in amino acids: CSVSGTGVAGELFF. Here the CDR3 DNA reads TGCAGCGTATCCGGGACAGGGGTTGCCGGGGAGCTGTTTTTT.

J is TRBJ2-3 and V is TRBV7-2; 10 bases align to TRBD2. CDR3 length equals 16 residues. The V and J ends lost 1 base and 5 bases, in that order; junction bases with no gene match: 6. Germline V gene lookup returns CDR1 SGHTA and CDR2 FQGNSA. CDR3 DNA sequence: TGTGCCAGCAGCTTAGGAGCTAGCGGGGGCTTAGATACGCAGTATTTT. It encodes CASSLGASGGLDTQYF.

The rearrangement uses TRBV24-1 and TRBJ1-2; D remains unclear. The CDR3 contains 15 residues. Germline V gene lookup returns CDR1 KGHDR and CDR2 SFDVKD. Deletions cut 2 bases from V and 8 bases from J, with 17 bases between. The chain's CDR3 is CATSDWKAETRGYTF. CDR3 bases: TGTGCCACCAGTGATTGGAAGGCGGAGACTCGAGGCTACACCTTC.